This record concerns one TCR beta chain sequence. RNA amounts of roughly 0.45 to 1 ug underwent reverse transcription with random hexamers. With immunoSEQ multiplex PCR, TCR beta CDR3 was amplified across 54 Vbeta and 13 Jbeta. TCRdb redid the calling of the immunoSEQ multiplex PCR reads with MiXCR, one entry per CDR3 protein. There are about 300,000 distinct CDR3 sequences in the sample; roughly 94% occur only once, and more than 0.06% lies in the top ten. The data belong to a study of CD8 T cells in Susac syndrome. Negative isolation was used for CD8+ and CD4+ T cells and FACS enrichment for TEMRA cells. V gave up 4 bases and J gave up 1 base; unmatched junction bases: 5. This CDR3 is built from 15 residues. CDR1 is SNHLY and CDR2 is FYNNEI in the germline V gene.

The sequence was obtained from a human donor with multiple sclerosis. Sequencing was carried out using CD4+ T cells from PBMCs. The genes are TRBV2 and TRBJ2-3, with TRBD1 identical over 7 bases. The CDR3 DNA sequence: TGTGCCAGCAGTGTTATAGGGGGCGGCACAGATACGCAGTATTTT. It translates to CASSVIGGGTDTQYF.